These T cell receptor beta chains were read from a single sample in a study of OX40 agonist ivuxolimab in advanced cancers. Sequencing used immunoSEQ multiplex PCR; TCRdb keeps in-frame clones, though not all of them. The sample includes around 46,000 clones, approximately 84% of them seen just once. This specimen consisted of CD4+ or CD8+ T cells sorted from blood, obtained in a trial of the OX40 agonist ivuxolimab. The receptor source for this set is an adult with an advanced solid tumor such as melanoma, head and neck, liver or kidney cancer. Each CDR3 is given with its conserved first and last residue. Each record gives: V gene, J gene, D gene, clone size, CDR3 DNA, CDR3 protein. A D gene is named only where the DNA matches it firmly. Clone size is given for some rows only: seen once, a few or many times, or a class if the clone is expanded.

v_call: TRBV7-9; j_call: TRBJ2-7; d_call: TRBD1; clone_size: .; cdr3_nt: TGTGCCAGCAGCCTCCCCCGGGACAGTGTATACGAGCAGTACTTC; cdr3_aa: CASSLPRDSVYEQYF
v_call: TRBV27; j_call: TRBJ2-7; d_call: .; clone_size: .; cdr3_nt: TGTGCCAGCAGTTTAGGTCTTGGGGTCTACGAGCAGTACTTC; cdr3_aa: CASSLGLGVYEQYF
v_call: TRBV15; j_call: TRBJ1-5; d_call: TRBD1; clone_size: .; cdr3_nt: TGTGCCACCAGCCCAGGACAGGGGGCCGGCAATCAGCCCCAGCATTTT; cdr3_aa: CATSPGQGAGNQPQHF
v_call: TRBV11-3; j_call: TRBJ1-1; d_call: TRBD1; clone_size: once; cdr3_nt: TGTGCCAGCAGCTTATCCAGGGGGACTGAAGCTTTCTTT; cdr3_aa: CASSLSRGTEAFF
v_call: TRBV2; j_call: TRBJ1-5; d_call: .; clone_size: .; cdr3_nt: TGTGCCAGCAGTGAAGGTCGGAGTTACAATCAGCCCCAGCATTTT; cdr3_aa: CASSEGRSYNQPQHF
v_call: TRBV13; j_call: TRBJ2-5; d_call: .; clone_size: .; cdr3_nt: TGTGCCAGCAGCTTAGGTAGGACCCAGTACTTC; cdr3_aa: CASSLGRTQYF
v_call: TRBV9; j_call: TRBJ2-2; d_call: .; clone_size: .; cdr3_nt: TGTGCCAGCAGCGTAGTAGTGGGGGCAAGGGCCGGGGAGCTGTTTTTT; cdr3_aa: CASSVVVGARAGELFF
v_call: TRBV5-4; j_call: TRBJ1-2; d_call: .; clone_size: .; cdr3_nt: TGTGCCAGCAGCTCCTGGACAGTAGATGGCTACACCTTC; cdr3_aa: CASSSWTVDGYTF
v_call: TRBV6-5; j_call: TRBJ2-1; d_call: TRBD2; clone_size: .; cdr3_nt: TGTGCCAGCACCTTACTAGCGGGAGCCGACAATGAGCAGTTCTTC; cdr3_aa: CASTLLAGADNEQFF
v_call: TRBV27; j_call: TRBJ1-2; d_call: .; clone_size: .; cdr3_nt: TGTGCCAGCAGCTCAAAATGGAATCCCAGAGGCTACACCTTC; cdr3_aa: CASSSKWNPRGYTF
v_call: TRBV6-6; j_call: TRBJ2-7; d_call: .; clone_size: .; cdr3_nt: TGTGCCAGCAGTTATTCTCGTAACGAGCAGTACTTC; cdr3_aa: CASSYSRNEQYF
v_call: TRBV9; j_call: TRBJ2-5; d_call: TRBD1; clone_size: .; cdr3_nt: TGTGCCAGCAGCGGACAACAGGGGAATGAAGAGACCCAGTACTTC; cdr3_aa: CASSGQQGNEETQYF
v_call: TRBV5-1; j_call: TRBJ2-2; d_call: TRBD1; clone_size: .; cdr3_nt: TGCGCCAGCAGCTTGTTTACAGGGGGTGCCGGGGAGCTGTTTTTT; cdr3_aa: CASSLFTGGAGELFF
v_call: TRBV28; j_call: TRBJ2-1; d_call: TRBD1; clone_size: .; cdr3_nt: TGTGCCAGCAGTTTATATGGGACAGACAATGAGCAGTTCTTC; cdr3_aa: CASSLYGTDNEQFF
v_call: TRBV5-1; j_call: TRBJ1-1; d_call: .; clone_size: medium-sized; cdr3_nt: TGCGCCAGCAGCTTGATCCGGTGGGATGAAGCTTTCTTT; cdr3_aa: CASSLIRWDEAFF
v_call: TRBV13; j_call: TRBJ1-1; d_call: .; clone_size: .; cdr3_nt: TGTGCCAGCAGCTCCCCCAACCTTGAGGAAGCTTTCTTT; cdr3_aa: CASSSPNLEEAFF
v_call: TRBV19; j_call: TRBJ2-7; d_call: .; clone_size: .; cdr3_nt: TGTGCCAGTAGTATGGGCAGTACCTACGAGCAGTACTTC; cdr3_aa: CASSMGSTYEQYF
v_call: TRBV13; j_call: TRBJ2-7; d_call: .; clone_size: once; cdr3_nt: TGTGCCAGCAGCTTTTATCAAGGGACCTACGAGCAGTACTTC; cdr3_aa: CASSFYQGTYEQYF
v_call: TRBV20-1; j_call: TRBJ1-2; d_call: .; clone_size: .; cdr3_nt: TGCAGTGCTAGTTCTGGGCCCAAGACCTTC; cdr3_aa: CSASSGPKTF
v_call: TRBV5-8; j_call: TRBJ2-1; d_call: TRBD1; clone_size: .; cdr3_nt: TGTGCCAGCAGTCGAGGACAGGCCTCTACCGATGAGCAGTTCTTC; cdr3_aa: CASSRGQASTDEQFF
v_call: TRBV10-1; j_call: TRBJ1-5; d_call: .; clone_size: .; cdr3_nt: TGCGCCAGCAGGAGAGTCGACCAGACCGAAGGGCCCCAGCATTTT; cdr3_aa: CASRRVDQTEGPQHF
v_call: TRBV5-4; j_call: TRBJ2-1; d_call: TRBD2; clone_size: .; cdr3_nt: TGTGCCAGCAGCTTGGCCGGGGGGAATGAGCAGTTCTTC; cdr3_aa: CASSLAGGNEQFF
v_call: TRBV4-1; j_call: TRBJ2-1; d_call: .; clone_size: .; cdr3_nt: TGCGCCAGCAGCCAAGATCTGACAGCTCCGACGAGGAAGTTCTTC; cdr3_aa: CASSQDLTAPTRKFF
v_call: TRBV13; j_call: TRBJ2-2; d_call: .; clone_size: .; cdr3_nt: TGTGCCAGCAGCCCGGGGACCGGGGAGCTGTTTTTT; cdr3_aa: CASSPGTGELFF
v_call: TRBV6-5; j_call: TRBJ2-3; d_call: .; clone_size: once; cdr3_nt: TGTGCCAGCAGTTACTCGCTCTGGGGATCAGATACGCAGTATTTT; cdr3_aa: CASSYSLWGSDTQYF
v_call: TRBV13; j_call: TRBJ2-5; d_call: .; clone_size: .; cdr3_nt: TGTGCCAGCAGCGGCGGGACCGCGCAAGAGACCCAGTACTTC; cdr3_aa: CASSGGTAQETQYF
v_call: TRBV6-5; j_call: TRBJ2-7; d_call: .; clone_size: .; cdr3_nt: TGTGCCAGCAGTTACAAAGGGTCTTACGACGAGCAGTACTTC; cdr3_aa: CASSYKGSYDEQYF
v_call: TRBV5-6; j_call: TRBJ2-7; d_call: TRBD1; clone_size: .; cdr3_nt: TGTGCCAGCAGCGCCGGACAGGGGGTGAGCGAGCAGTACTTC; cdr3_aa: CASSAGQGVSEQYF
v_call: TRBV11-2; j_call: TRBJ1-1; d_call: TRBD1; clone_size: .; cdr3_nt: TGTGCCAGCAGCCCCATAATGAGACAGGGATTGAGCACTGAAGCTTTCTTT; cdr3_aa: CASSPIMRQGLSTEAFF
v_call: TRBV11-1; j_call: TRBJ2-7; d_call: TRBD2; clone_size: .; cdr3_nt: TGTGCCAGCAGCTTAGATTTACGGGAGGGCTCCTACGAGCAGTACTTC; cdr3_aa: CASSLDLREGSYEQYF
v_call: TRBV6-5; j_call: TRBJ2-3; d_call: TRBD2; clone_size: .; cdr3_nt: TGTGCCAGCAGTTACCTGGCGAGCGGGGGAACAGATACGCAGTATTTT; cdr3_aa: CASSYLASGGTDTQYF
v_call: TRBV4-1; j_call: TRBJ2-7; d_call: .; clone_size: .; cdr3_nt: TGCGCCAGCGAAAGCGGCTCCTACGAGCAGTACTTC; cdr3_aa: CASESGSYEQYF
v_call: TRBV28; j_call: TRBJ2-2; d_call: TRBD2; clone_size: .; cdr3_nt: TGTGCCAGCAGTATCCCGGGACTAGCGGGAGCTACCGGGGAGCTGTTTTTT; cdr3_aa: CASSIPGLAGATGELFF
v_call: TRBV2; j_call: TRBJ1-3; d_call: .; clone_size: .; cdr3_nt: TGTGCCAGCAGATCGTGGCATCTGGAAAACACCATATATTTT; cdr3_aa: CASRSWHLENTIYF
v_call: TRBV6-6; j_call: TRBJ2-1; d_call: .; clone_size: .; cdr3_nt: TGTGCCAGCAGTTCGGCGTCTATTGAGCAGTTCTTC; cdr3_aa: CASSSASIEQFF
v_call: TRBV5-8; j_call: TRBJ1-1; d_call: .; clone_size: .; cdr3_nt: TGTGCCACCGGGAGGAGGGATTGGAACACTGAAGCTTTCTTT; cdr3_aa: CATGRRDWNTEAFF
v_call: TRBV28; j_call: TRBJ1-2; d_call: .; clone_size: .; cdr3_nt: TGTGCCAGCAGTAGAGGTCGTCCCCGGGACCATGGCTACACCTTC; cdr3_aa: CASSRGRPRDHGYTF
v_call: TRBV21-1; j_call: TRBJ1-1; d_call: .; clone_size: .; cdr3_nt: TGTGCCAGCAGCAAACAACCGGCCGAACGGGGTTCCACTGAAGCTTTCTTT; cdr3_aa: CASSKQPAERGSTEAFF
v_call: TRBV29-1; j_call: TRBJ1-1; d_call: .; clone_size: .; cdr3_nt: TGCAGCGTTGGAGAAGGAAGCACTGAAGCTTTCTTT; cdr3_aa: CSVGEGSTEAFF
v_call: TRBV27; j_call: TRBJ2-3; d_call: TRBD2; clone_size: once; cdr3_nt: TGTGCCAGCAGTTCCGAACCCGGGACTAGTCAGTATTTT; cdr3_aa: CASSSEPGTSQYF
v_call: TRBV6-5; j_call: TRBJ2-1; d_call: TRBD2; clone_size: once; cdr3_nt: TGTGCCAGCAGTTTGGCCGGGACTAGTTACAATGAGCAGTTCTTC; cdr3_aa: CASSLAGTSYNEQFF
v_call: TRBV5-6; j_call: TRBJ2-5; d_call: .; clone_size: .; cdr3_nt: TGTGCCAGCAGCTTCTTAGCGGCTCAAGAGACCCAGTACTTC; cdr3_aa: CASSFLAAQETQYF
v_call: TRBV28; j_call: TRBJ2-7; d_call: TRBD1; clone_size: .; cdr3_nt: TGTGCCAGCGCCGAAGTCAGGGGGCTTGGGGAGCAGTACTTC; cdr3_aa: CASAEVRGLGEQYF
v_call: TRBV9; j_call: TRBJ1-1; d_call: .; clone_size: .; cdr3_nt: TGTGCCAGCAGCGCGACAGGTCGCACTGAAGCTTTCTTT; cdr3_aa: CASSATGRTEAFF
v_call: TRBV6-5; j_call: TRBJ1-1; d_call: .; clone_size: .; cdr3_nt: TGTGCCAGCAGTGAAGCGGTCCCTTTCTTCTTT; cdr3_aa: CASSEAVPFFF
v_call: TRBV5-6; j_call: TRBJ1-2; d_call: .; clone_size: once; cdr3_nt: TGTGCCAGCAGCCCCTCAGAGGGCGGCTATGGCTACACCTTC; cdr3_aa: CASSPSEGGYGYTF